This T cell receptor (beta chain) stems from a study of cytomegalovirus exposure and HLA in healthy donors. Looking at the study overall: Around 80 million unique TCR sequences came from HLA-typed donors in an early release.

It was with 60 Vbeta and 13 Jbeta primers that the PCR ran. Generated by immunoSEQ multiplex PCR, the TCRdb table keeps only in-frame clones and is missing some. This sample yields about 99,000 clones, of which around 10% are seen a single time; around 5.9% belongs to the top ten. J lost 0 bases, V lost 5 bases, and 10 bases had no gene match. The CDR3 runs 19 residues. The receptor was derived from a man between 35 and 55 years old in good health and CMV-seropositive. Sequenced: PBMCs. The chain links TRBV6-7 to TRBJ2-3, with 14 bases lining up with TRBD2. TRBV6-7 qualifies as an ORF whose function is uncertain. The CDR3 protein is CASSGSGTSGSSSTDTQYF. DNA for the CDR3: TGTGCCAGCAGTGGATCCGGGACTAGCGGGAGTTCTAGCACAGATACGCAGTATTTT.